Following are 8 T cell receptor beta chains from one sample sequenced in a study of blood T cell repertoires in COVID-19. Clones were sequenced by immunoSEQ multiplex PCR, and TCRdb holds only the in-frame ones, with some missing. The sample lists 200,000 to 250,000 clones; 86% were seen once. The material sequenced was PBMCs or T cells enriched from blood (not recorded which). The receptors come from a woman between 50 and 59 years old who had recovered from COVID-19.

The chain recombines TRBV27 with TRBJ2-3; 13 bases fit TRBD2. The CDR3 spans 16 residues. Germline V gene data show CDR1 as MNHEY and CDR2 as SMNVEV (reference sequence). After removal of 3 bases from V and 6 bases from J, the junction contained 6 bases not matched to a gene. In DNA, the CDR3 is TGTGCCAGCAGTTTTGGGACTAGCGGGGCCTTTGATACGCAGTATTTT. Its translation is CASSFGTSGAFDTQYF.

This rearrangement joins TRBV9 to TRBJ2-6; unclear D gene. The CDR3 runs 18 residues. V was clipped by 0 bases and J by 0 bases, with 13 bases between them. Germline V gene lookup returns CDR1 SGDLS and CDR2 YYNGEE. This CDR3 is CASSVGPWQSSGANVLTF. As DNA, the CDR3 is TGTGCCAGCAGCGTAGGGCCCTGGCAGTCCTCTGGGGCCAACGTCCTGACTTTC.

This chain joins TRBV7-2 and TRBJ1-5; no reliable D call. The CDR3 is made up of 13 amino acids. CDR1 and CDR2 from the germline V gene are SGHTA and FQGNSA. The V end lost 3 bases, the J end lost 7 bases, and 10 bases lay between the germline ends. The CDR3 reads CASSFFSGQPQHF. The CDR3 DNA reads as TGTGCCAGCAGCTTTTTTTCCGGGCAGCCCCAGCATTTT.

The gene calls are TRBV4-2 and TRBJ2-5; 9 nucleotides agree with TRBD2. The CDR3 is 17 residues long. CDR1 is LGHNA, CDR2 YNFKEQ, per germline. V shed 0 bases and J 4 bases; nucleotides not matched to a gene: 9. CDR3 protein: CASSQESRAGGGETQYF. CDR3 coding DNA: TGTGCCAGCAGCCAAGAGAGCCGAGCGGGAGGAGGAGAGACCCAGTACTTC.

The J gene is TRBJ1-5, the V gene TRBV11-3; 9 bases align to TRBD1. The V gene's germline CDR1 is SGHNT and CDR2 YENEEA. The CDR3 sequence is 16 residues long. With V trimmed by 0 bases and J by 6 bases, 6 bases remained unmatched. In DNA, the CDR3 is TGTGCCAGCAGCTTAGATGTTCGACAGGGGGGTCAGCCCCAGCATTTT. As protein: CASSLDVRQGGQPQHF.

This chain joins TRBV7-6 and TRBJ2-1; tentative D call: TRBD1 (7 bases). This CDR3 is built from 16 residues. From germline, CDR1 is SGHVS and CDR2 FNYEAQ. With 1 base removed from V and 5 bases from J, the gap between germline ends came to 15 bases. For the CDR3, the DNA is TGTGCCAGCAGCTTAGGGGCAGGGGGAGGACACAATGAGCAGTTCTTC. Translated, it gives CASSLGAGGGHNEQFF.

This chain uses TRBV18 with TRBJ2-2, with 8 bases matching TRBD2. Trimming cost V 1 base and J 0 bases; bases outside gene matches: 16. The CDR3 loop spans 21 amino acids. The germline gives CDR1 KGHSH, CDR2 LQKENI. The CDR3 reads CASSPRLAGLAMFANTGELFF. The CDR3 DNA reads as TGTGCCAGCTCACCACGGCTAGCGGGCCTAGCTATGTTTGCGAACACCGGGGAGCTGTTTTTT.

The V and J genes are TRBV19 and TRBJ2-2, with 12 nucleotides matching TRBD1. The V segment lost 9 bases and the J segment 8 bases; nucleotides outside the gene matches: 10. This CDR3 spans 15 amino acids. CDR1 and CDR2 (germline): LNHDA, SQIVND (reference sequence). CDR3 protein: CASLAPGQGAGELFF. The CDR3 DNA sequence: TGTGCCAGCCTAGCTCCGGGACAGGGGGCGGGGGAGCTGTTTTTT.